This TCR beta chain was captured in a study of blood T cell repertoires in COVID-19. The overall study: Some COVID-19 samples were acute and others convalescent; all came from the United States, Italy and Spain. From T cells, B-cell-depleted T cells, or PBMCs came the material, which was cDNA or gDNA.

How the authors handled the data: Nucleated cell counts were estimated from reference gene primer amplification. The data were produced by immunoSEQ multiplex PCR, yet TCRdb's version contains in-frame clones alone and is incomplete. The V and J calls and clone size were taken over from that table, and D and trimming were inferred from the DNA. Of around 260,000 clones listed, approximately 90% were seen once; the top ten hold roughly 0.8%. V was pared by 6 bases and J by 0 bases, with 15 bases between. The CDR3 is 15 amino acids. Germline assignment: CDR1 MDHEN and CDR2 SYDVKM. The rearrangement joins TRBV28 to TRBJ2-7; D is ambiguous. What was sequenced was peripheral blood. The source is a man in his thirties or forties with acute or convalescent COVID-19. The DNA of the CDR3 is TGTGCCAGCAGCCGCTCAGACTTGAGCTCCTACGAGCAGTACTTC. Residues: CASSRSDLSSYEQYF.